These 21 T cell receptor beta chains were all obtained from the same sample, sequenced in a study of cytomegalovirus exposure and HLA in healthy donors. PCR involved 60 Vbeta and 13 Jbeta primers. The repertoire was sequenced with immunoSEQ multiplex PCR; TCRdb's copy has only in-frame clones and lacks some. The sample has 130,000 to 150,000 clones, 79% seen once. The sequencing input was PBMCs. The receptors come from a man in his late teens or twenties in good health and CMV-seronegative.

The chain employs TRBV29-1 and TRBJ2-7, with 9 bases lining up with TRBD1. From germline, CDR1 is SQVTM and CDR2 ANQGSEA. The CDR3 totals 14 residues. V dropped 6 bases and J dropped 3; count of bases not matched to a gene: 9. The CDR3 sequence: CSVFKGQGFYEQYF. The CDR3 nucleotides are TGCAGCGTCTTTAAGGGACAGGGTTTCTACGAGCAGTACTTC.

In its sample, this clone was seen a few times. V is TRBV7-9 and J is TRBJ1-1, with 8 bases identical to TRBD1. Trimming cost V 4 bases and J 0 bases; bases outside gene matches: 1. The CDR3 is 14 amino acids. Germline V gives CDR1 SEHNR, CDR2 FQNEAQ (reference sequence). CDR3 sequence (DNA): TGTGCCAGCAGCTCGACAGGGGTGAACACTGAAGCTTTCTTT. It codes for CASSSTGVNTEAFF.

In this sample, this clone turned up a few times. CDR3 bases: TGTGCCTGTGACAGGGGATGGGAAATGAACACTGAAGCTTTCTTT. Its protein is CACDRGWEMNTEAFF. The chain has TRBV30 and TRBJ1-1, with 8 bases that match TRBD1. The germline gives CDR1 GTSNPN, CDR2 SVGIG (reference sequence). The CDR3 consists of 15 residues. The J segment lost 0 bases and the V segment lost 6 bases, leaving 9 bases of the junction unmatched.

The gene calls are TRBV25-1 and TRBJ1-5, with a possible D match to TRBD1 (5 bases). The ends were cut back, 1 base at V and 6 bases at J, with 16 bases in the middle. CDR3 length: 16 residues. The germline V gene encodes CDR1 MGHDK and CDR2 SYGVNS. The CDR3: CASSESGFAHGQPQHF. The CDR3 region has the DNA TGTGCCAGCAGTGAATCAGGGTTTGCCCACGGTCAGCCCCAGCATTTT.

V usage is TRBV7-2 and J usage is TRBJ2-7; D may be TRBD2 (5 bases). The V end was cut by 4 bases, the J end by 3 bases, with 19 bases between. This CDR3 comprises 16 residues. The germline V gene encodes CDR1 SGHTA and CDR2 FQGNSA. CDR3 sequence reads: CASSSLGLRADYEQYF. For the CDR3, the DNA is TGTGCCAGCAGCTCCCTTGGACTGCGGGCTGACTACGAGCAGTACTTC.

This clone has more than one count but fewer than ten. The genes are TRBV5-1 and TRBJ1-4; D not resolved. Germline CDR1 and CDR2: SGHRS and YFSETQ. Trimming stripped 1 base from V and 7 bases from J, with 8 bases between. The CDR3 covers 13 residues. CDR3 coding DNA: TGCGCCAGCAGCTTGCATGGGAGTGAAAAACTGTTTTTT. Translation: CASSLHGSEKLFF. Combining the CDR3 with reference TRBV5-1 and TRBJ1-4 gives the whole variable domain KAGVTQTPRYLIKTRGQQVTLSCSPISGHRSVSWYQQTPGQGLQFLFEYFSETQRNKGNFPGRFSGRQFSNSRSEMNVSTLELGDSALYLCASSLHGSEKLFFGSGTQLSVL.

The chain recombines TRBV6-6 with TRBJ1-2; 7 bases map to TRBD1. CDR3 length equals 15 residues. V trimming: 7 bases; J trimming: 1 base; junction bases outside the gene matches: 9. Germline CDR1 and CDR2: MNHNY and SVGAGI (reference sequence). CDR3 in DNA: TGTGCCAGCACTAGACAGGGTGCCGTTAACTATGGCTACACCTTC. Its protein is CASTRQGAVNYGYTF.

The CDR3 nucleotides read TGTGCCAGCAGCTTAGTGAGGGAAAACGAGCAGTACTTC. Translating gives CASSLVRENEQYF. The rearrangement joins TRBV7-9 to TRBJ2-7; tentatively, D is TRBD2 (5 bases). The CDR3 is 13 amino acids. Germline values: CDR1 SEHNR, CDR2 FQNEAQ (reference sequence). Trimming removed 1 base at V and 5 bases at J, with 9 bases between.

This clone was recorded once. The chain recombines TRBV5-1 with TRBJ1-1; tentatively, D is TRBD1 (5 bases). Germline lookup yields CDR1 SGHRS and CDR2 YFSETQ. V dropped 2 bases and J dropped 3 bases, with 8 bases sitting between them. The CDR3 is 13 residues long. CDR3 amino acids: CASSFRADTEAFF. The CDR3 coding sequence is TGCGCCAGCAGCTTCAGGGCGGACACTGAAGCTTTCTTT.

V is TRBV5-1 and J is TRBJ2-1; 7 bases fit TRBD1. Trimming at V came to 0 bases and at J to 5 bases, leaving 5 bases not matched to a gene. This CDR3 spans 15 amino acids. Germline V lookup: CDR1 SGHRS, CDR2 YFSETQ. The DNA of the CDR3 is TGCGCCAGCAGCTTGGAGACAGGGAGCCACAATGAGCAGTTCTTC. It translates to CASSLETGSHNEQFF.

V gene TRBV20-1 combines with J gene TRBJ1-2; D unclear. The CDR3 spans 10 residues. CDR1 is DFQATT, CDR2 SNEGSKA, per germline (reference sequence). Trimming removed 5 bases from V and 5 bases from J, with 6 bases in between. This CDR3 is CSARQYGYTF. The DNA for the CDR3 is TGCAGTGCTCGACAATATGGCTACACCTTC.

This clone was seen just once. The DNA for the CDR3 is TGTGCCAGCAGTGCAGGGGCCTTAAACTATGGCTACACCTTC. It is translated as CASSAGALNYGYTF. The V and J genes are TRBV6-5 and TRBJ1-2; D is perhaps TRBD1 (6 bases). The CDR3 is made up of 14 amino acids. The V gene lost 5 bases and the J gene lost 2 bases, with 12 bases spanning the gap. CDR1 and CDR2 from the germline V gene are MNHEY and SVGAGI.

The genes are TRBV19 and TRBJ1-5; 12 bases are a match to TRBD1. Germline CDR1 and CDR2: LNHDA and SQIVND (reference sequence). With V trimmed by 3 bases and J by 0 bases, 15 bases remained unmatched. The CDR3 is 21 amino acids. Here the CDR3 reads CASSITGRRDRGHYSNQPQHF. For the CDR3, the DNA is TGTGCCAGTAGTATTACGGGACGGCGGGACAGGGGGCATTATAGCAATCAGCCCCAGCATTTT. Combining the CDR3 with reference TRBV19 and TRBJ1-5 gives the whole variable domain DGGITQSPKYLFRKEGQNVTLSCEQNLNHDAMYWYRQDPGQGLRLIYYSQIVNDFQKGDIAEGYSVSREKKESFPLTVTSAQKNPTAFYLCASSITGRRDRGHYSNQPQHFGDGTRLSIL.

The rearrangement uses TRBV7-8 and TRBJ2-7; perhaps TRBD1 as D (5 bases). Germline V lookup: CDR1 SGHVS, CDR2 FQNEAQ. The CDR3 is 14 residues long. V was trimmed by 2 bases and J by 1 base, leaving 9 bases between them. CDR3: CASSLQQGSYEQYF. CDR3 coding DNA: TGTGCCAGCAGCTTACAGCAGGGTTCCTACGAGCAGTACTTC.

Only a few counts were recorded for this clone. The chain couples TRBV2 to TRBJ2-3; D is perhaps TRBD2 (6 bases). The CDR3 is 13 amino acids. Looked up from germline, CDR1 is SNHLY and CDR2 is FYNNEI. V lost 7 bases and J lost 0, with 8 bases in between. CDR3 in amino acids: CASMGGSTDTQYF. The CDR3 region has the DNA TGTGCCAGCATGGGGGGAAGCACAGATACGCAGTATTTT.

The chain uses TRBV6-5 and TRBJ2-1, with TRBD1 as a possible D gene (5 bases). Germline CDR1 reads MNHEY; CDR2 reads SVGAGI. V was pared by 1 base and J by 6 bases, with 13 bases between. The CDR3 is made up of 15 amino acids. The CDR3 spells CASSYWAGSPNEQFF. In DNA form, the CDR3 reads TGTGCCAGCAGTTACTGGGCAGGGTCCCCCAATGAGCAGTTCTTC.

This chain joins TRBV5-5 and TRBJ1-4; TRBD1 matches 7 bases. Germline CDR1 and CDR2: SGHKS and YYEKEE (reference sequence). The CDR3 covers 15 residues. V lost 5 bases and J lost 6; bases outside the gene matches: 10. The CDR3 DNA reads as TGTGCCAGCAGTCCTGGGACAGCCAACTATGAAAAACTGTTTTTT. This sequence encodes CASSPGTANYEKLFF.

This clone was seen a few times. The CDR3 DNA reads as TGTGCCAGCAGTCAGGGGATTGAAGCTTTCTTT. It specifies CASSQGIEAFF. The rearrangement uses TRBV6-5 and TRBJ1-1; D might be TRBD1 (6 bases). The CDR3 totals 11 residues. Germline CDR1 and CDR2: MNHEY and SVGAGI. The ends were cut back, 5 bases at V and 7 bases at J, with 8 bases in the middle.

J is TRBJ1-5 and V is TRBV15; D is uncertain. Germline CDR1 is LNHNV and CDR2 is YYDKDF (reference sequence). Trimming took 1 base from V and 3 from J, leaving 10 bases between them. The CDR3 is made up of 15 amino acids. CDR3 sequence: CATSRGWQDNQPQHF. For the CDR3, the DNA is TGTGCCACCAGCAGAGGGTGGCAGGACAATCAGCCCCAGCATTTT.

The chain recombines TRBV19 with TRBJ1-5; tentative D call: TRBD1 (5 bases). This CDR3 is 16 amino acids long. V lost 4 bases to trimming and J lost 4 bases, with 17 bases between them. The V gene's germline CDR1 is LNHDA and CDR2 SQIVND (reference sequence). The CDR3 loop reads CASSTIQVGSNQPQHF. The CDR3, as DNA: TGTGCCAGTAGTACGATACAGGTGGGCTCGAATCAGCCCCAGCATTTT.

The J gene is TRBJ1-1, the V gene TRBV5-1; no clear D. From germline, CDR1 is SGHRS and CDR2 YFSETQ. V lost 4 bases to trimming and J lost 6 bases, with 10 bases between them. The CDR3 contains 12 residues. The CDR3 sequence: CASSRPGAEAFF. The CDR3 DNA is TGCGCCAGCAGCCGCCCCGGAGCTGAAGCTTTCTTT.